These 30 T cell receptor beta chains originate from one sample sequenced in a study of CD8+ T cells in alopecia areata. Treatment of the sample: oral pan-JAK inhibitor, 5-10 mg twice daily. Extraction and reverse transcription of RNA yielded cDNA as the sequencing template. TCRdb's table, derived via immunoSEQ multiplex PCR, lists solely in-frame clones and lacks some. The data contain approximately 180,000 clones, around half of them singletons. The starting material was CD8+ T cells sorted from blood, obtained at week 24, from a patient treated with tofacitinib. The receptor source for this set is a human donor with alopecia areata.

This chain joins TRBV5-6 and TRBJ2-3; D is possibly TRBD1 or TRBD2 (5 bases each). Trimming pared 4 bases from V and 9 bases from J, leaving 15 bases between. The CDR3 is 13 amino acids. In germline, CDR1 is SGHDT, CDR2 YYEEEE. CDR3 coding DNA: TGTGCCAGCAGCCCGACAAGGGACGGGACGCAGTATTTT. As protein: CASSPTRDGTQYF.

This sequence joins TRBV5-1 and TRBJ1-1, with a possible D match to TRBD1 (6 bases). The germline V and J ends were trimmed by 8 bases and 3 bases, with 17 bases remaining between them. The germline CDR1 and CDR2 sequences are SGHRS and YFSETQ. The CDR3 runs to 14 residues. CDR3 sequence: CASHREGDYTEAFF. Written as DNA, the CDR3 is TGCGCCAGTCACAGGGAAGGGGACTACACTGAAGCTTTCTTT.

Comments on this clone: Other DNA sequences of this sample code for an identical CDR3. The chain is built from TRBV5-1 and TRBJ1-5; no clear D gene. The V gene's germline CDR1 is SGHRS and CDR2 YFSETQ. This CDR3 has 14 residues. The V end was cut by 0 bases, the J end by 2 bases, with 6 bases between. In DNA, the CDR3 is TGCGCCAGCAGCTTGGAGGGTGGCAATCAGCCCCAGCATTTT. Protein sequence: CASSLEGGNQPQHF.

This sequence joins TRBV12-5 and TRBJ1-1, with D unclear. Trimming removed 9 bases from V and 0 bases from J, with 8 bases in between. The CDR3 totals 12 residues. CDR1 is LGHNT, CDR2 FRNRAP, per germline. The CDR3 is CASESMNTEAFF. The CDR3 DNA is TGTGCTAGCGAATCTATGAACACTGAAGCTTTCTTT.

The V and J genes are TRBV30 and TRBJ2-5, with 11 bases aligning to TRBD2. Germline V gene sequence: CDR1 GTSNPN, CDR2 SVGIG (reference sequence). The V and J ends lost 5 bases and 1 base, in that order; junction bases with no gene match: 6. This CDR3 is 15 amino acids long. CDR3 sequence reads: CAWATSGALQETQYF. In DNA form, the CDR3 reads TGTGCCTGGGCGACTAGCGGGGCCCTCCAAGAGACCCAGTACTTC.

Concerning this clone itself: This CDR3 is also generated by other DNA sequences in the sample. This rearrangement joins TRBV14 to TRBJ1-1, with D unclear. Looked up from germline, CDR1 is SGHDN and CDR2 is FVKESK. With 1 base removed from V and 4 bases from J, the gap between germline ends came to 4 bases. This CDR3 region has 12 residues. CDR3 in DNA: TGTGCCAGCAGCCAAGTGATCACTGAAGCTTTCTTT. Its protein product is CASSQVITEAFF.

The V gene is TRBV5-6, the J gene TRBJ2-3; no firm D call. V lost 1 base to trimming and J lost 1 base, with 7 bases between them. This CDR3 contains 14 residues. Germline assignment: CDR1 SGHDT and CDR2 YYEEEE. The CDR3 coding sequence is TGTGCCAGCAGCTTGTGGGTAGGCACAGATACGCAGTATTTT. Its protein product is CASSLWVGTDTQYF.

This clone has a single count. V gene TRBV6-5 combines with J gene TRBJ1-2, with 8 bases aligning to TRBD1. This CDR3 contains 12 residues. Germline V gene data show CDR1 as MNHEY and CDR2 as SVGAGI. With 4 bases clipped from V and 7 bases from J, the junction kept 2 bases outside the gene matches. The CDR3 spells CASSSDRGGYTF. The CDR3 nucleotides read TGTGCCAGCAGTTCCGACAGGGGTGGCTACACCTTC.

This clone has only a few counts. CDR3 bases: TGTGCCAGCAGCGACCGAGATACGCAGTATTTT. Protein: CASSDRDTQYF. The chain combines TRBV9 with TRBJ2-3; D is uncertain. There are 11 residues in the CDR3. In germline, CDR1 is SGDLS, CDR2 YYNGEE. Deletions cut 3 bases from V and 5 bases from J, with 4 bases between.

The chain is built from TRBV19 and TRBJ1-1; 9 nucleotides align to TRBD1. The trim removed 5 bases at V and 4 bases at J, leaving 8 bases unmatched. The V gene's germline CDR1 is LNHDA and CDR2 SQIVND (reference sequence). The length of the CDR3 is 15 residues. The DNA for the CDR3 is TGTGCCAGTAGTGCAACAGGGGGCGGGACCACTGAAGCTTTCTTT. It is translated as CASSATGGGTTEAFF.

DNA of the CDR3: TGTGCCAGCAGCTTGGTGGGGGGCGCTGAAGCTTTCTTT. Translated, it gives CASSLVGGAEAFF. The chain carries TRBV5-6 and TRBJ1-1; possibly TRBD1 for D (6 bases). In germline, CDR1 is SGHDT, CDR2 YYEEEE. This CDR3 is 13 amino acids long. Trimming shortened V by 0 bases and J by 6 bases, and 9 bases separated the two germline ends.

The chain recombines TRBV7-2 with TRBJ1-1; the D gene is possibly TRBD1 (5 bases). Trimming took 0 bases from V and 4 from J, leaving 9 bases between them. This CDR3 spans 14 amino acids. Germline V CDR1 and CDR2: SGHTA, FQGNSA. The CDR3 loop reads CASSLAQGATEAFF. The CDR3 DNA is TGTGCCAGCAGCTTAGCGCAGGGTGCCACTGAAGCTTTCTTT.

The rearrangement joins TRBV5-6 to TRBJ2-1; D gene ambiguous. Trimming left V 4 bases short and J 10 bases short, with 12 bases between. This CDR3 has 12 amino acids. Germline V gene lookup returns CDR1 SGHDT and CDR2 YYEEEE. CDR3 sequence: CASSQADSEQFF. The CDR3 DNA is TGTGCCAGCAGCCAAGCCGACTCAGAGCAGTTCTTC.

This chain joins TRBV30 and TRBJ2-6; D is unresolved. The germline V and J ends were trimmed by 8 bases and 1 base, with 6 bases remaining between them. The V gene's germline CDR1 is GTSNPN and CDR2 SVGIG (reference sequence). The CDR3 is made up of 12 amino acids. This CDR3 is CAHPSGANVLTF. The CDR3 region has the DNA TGTGCCCACCCTTCTGGGGCCAACGTCCTGACTTTC.

The CDR3 sequence: CASSQGDGGDYNEQFF. The CDR3 coding sequence is TGCGCCAGCAGCCAAGGGGACGGGGGGGACTACAATGAGCAGTTCTTC. The chain is built from TRBV4-3 and TRBJ2-1, with TRBD2 matching 8 bases. CDR1 and CDR2 (germline): LGHNA, YSLEER. The CDR3 length is 16 residues. With V trimmed by 1 base and J by 3 bases, 5 bases remained unmatched.

V usage is TRBV7-2 and J usage is TRBJ2-5, with 8 bases aligning to TRBD1. The length of the CDR3 is 14 residues. V lost 5 bases, J lost 1 base, and 3 bases stayed unmatched. CDR1 SGHTA and CDR2 FQGNSA come from the germline V gene. CDR3 residues: CASSHRGAQETQYF. The CDR3, as DNA: TGTGCCAGCAGCCACAGGGGGGCCCAAGAGACCCAGTACTTC.

The CDR3 loop reads CASSPDSMLGYTF. CDR3 in DNA: TGCGCCAGCAGCCCGGACTCGATGCTTGGCTACACCTTC. The chain employs TRBV5-1 and TRBJ1-2; D unresolved. Germline CDR1 and CDR2: SGHRS and YFSETQ. This CDR3 is built from 13 residues. V dropped 4 bases and J dropped 7 bases, with 14 bases sitting between them. The variable domain in full, with the rest retrieved from reference TRBV5-1 and TRBJ1-2, is KAGVTQTPRYLIKTRGQQVTLSCSPISGHRSVSWYQQTPGQGLQFLFEYFSETQRNKGNFPGRFSGRQFSNSRSEMNVSTLELGDSALYLCASSPDSMLGYTFGSGTRLTVV.

The V gene is TRBV27, the J gene TRBJ1-1; D ambiguous. This CDR3 is 13 amino acids long. Trimming cost V 5 bases and J 2 bases, with 9 bases left between them. CDR1 MNHEY and CDR2 SMNVEV come from the germline V gene (reference sequence). The CDR3 region is CASSPRPNTEAFF. The CDR3 coding sequence is TGTGCCAGCAGTCCCCGACCAAACACTGAAGCTTTCTTT.

The V gene is TRBV6-4, the J gene TRBJ2-7; the D gene could be TRBD1 or TRBD2 (5 bases each). V gave up 7 bases and J gave up 0 bases, with 13 bases separating them. This CDR3 spans 14 amino acids. Germline V CDR1 and CDR2: MRHNA, SNTAGT. This chain's CDR3 is CASNLTGPSYEQYF. Written as DNA, the CDR3 is TGTGCCAGCAATCTAACGGGGCCCTCCTACGAGCAGTACTTC.

CDR3 nucleotide sequence: TGTGCCAGCACCGAATACTACTCCTACGAGCAGTACTTC. It encodes CASTEYYSYEQYF. The V and J genes are TRBV7-8 and TRBJ2-7; D call uncertain. The CDR3 runs 13 residues. The V and J ends lost 7 bases and 0 bases respectively, with 10 bases between them. Germline V CDR1 and CDR2: SGHVS, FQNEAQ.

The V call is TRBV9, the J call TRBJ2-7; tentative D call: TRBD1 (5 bases). This CDR3 is 14 amino acids long. The V end was cut by 3 bases, the J end by 2 bases, with 12 bases between. Germline CDR1 is SGDLS and CDR2 is YYNGEE. The CDR3 reads CASSAMDNPYEQYF. The CDR3 DNA reads TGTGCCAGCAGCGCCATGGACAATCCCTACGAGCAGTACTTC. The whole variable domain, remainder taken from reference TRBV9 and TRBJ2-7, is DSGVTQTPKHLITATGQRVTLRCSPRSGDLSVYWYQQSLDQGLQFLIQYYNGEERAKGNILERFSAQQFPDLHSELNLSSLELGDSALYFCASSAMDNPYEQYFGPGTRLTVT.

This clone showed up just a few times. This chain uses TRBV29-1 with TRBJ1-2; 9 positions match TRBD1. The V gene's germline CDR1 is SQVTM and CDR2 ANQGSEA. This CDR3 has 15 residues. V lost 5 bases and J lost 0; bases outside the gene matches: 7. DNA for the CDR3: TGCAGCGTTCTAACAGGGGGCGAGGCTAACTATGGCTACACCTTC. It translates to CSVLTGGEANYGYTF.

The chain couples TRBV2 to TRBJ2-7; TRBD1 matches at 10 bases. V lost 8 bases, J lost 5 bases, and 3 bases stayed unmatched. Germline V CDR1 and CDR2: SNHLY, FYNNEI. The CDR3 totals 12 residues. In DNA form, the CDR3 reads TGTGCCAGCCGGGACAGGGGCAACGAGCAGTACTTC. Protein: CASRDRGNEQYF.

The chain joins TRBV6-1 to TRBJ2-1; 12 positions match TRBD2. Germline CDR1 is MNHNS and CDR2 is SASEGT. J gave up 4 bases and V 5 bases, and 0 bases lay outside the gene matches. The CDR3 totals 14 residues. DNA for the CDR3: TGTGCCAGCAGTCTAGCGGGGGGGTACAATGAGCAGTTCTTC. The encoded protein is CASSLAGGYNEQFF.

This clone appeared a single time. The chain carries TRBV19 and TRBJ1-1, with a tentative D call TRBD1 (6 bases). Trimming stripped 5 bases from V and 3 bases from J, with 10 bases between. CDR3 length equals 13 residues. Germline CDR1 is LNHDA and CDR2 is SQIVND (reference sequence). The chain's CDR3 is CASSFGQYTEAFF. The CDR3, as DNA: TGTGCCAGTAGTTTTGGACAGTACACTGAAGCTTTCTTT.

The chain recombines TRBV6-5 with TRBJ2-7; the D is unclear. The CDR3 extends over 15 amino acids. The germline gives CDR1 MNHEY, CDR2 SVGAGI. V lost 3 bases, J lost 5 bases, and 17 bases lay in between. CDR3 bases: TGTGCCAGCAGTTATTCCGAGGCCACAGAGCACGAGCAGTACTTC. This encodes CASSYSEATEHEQYF.

This clone occurred a few times. The rearrangement links TRBV5-5 to TRBJ2-2; possible D gene TRBD1, 6 bases. In germline, CDR1 is SGHKS, CDR2 YYEKEE (reference sequence). Trimming removed 1 base from V and 2 bases from J, with 12 bases in between. The CDR3 has 16 residues. The CDR3 bases are TGTGCCAGCAGCTTGAGGTGGGGGCAAAACACCGGGGAGCTGTTTTTT. This gives the protein CASSLRWGQNTGELFF.

The V gene is TRBV5-6, the J gene TRBJ2-7, with D perhaps matching TRBD1 or TRBD2 (5 bases each). Germline-derived CDR1 and CDR2 are SGHDT and YYEEEE. CDR3 length: 15 residues. V lost 0 bases and J lost 1, with 11 bases in between. The CDR3 sequence is CASSLVGRGSYEQYF. CDR3 in DNA: TGTGCCAGCAGCTTGGTGGGACGAGGATCCTACGAGCAGTACTTC.

This sequence joins TRBV5-6 and TRBJ1-6; D is unclear. Trimming removed 0 bases at V and 10 bases at J, with 14 bases between. Germline CDR1 is SGHDT and CDR2 is YYEEEE. The CDR3 sequence is 15 residues long. In DNA form, the CDR3 reads TGTGCCAGCAGCTTGGGTGCTGGACCGGGCTCACCCCTCCACTTT. This translates into CASSLGAGPGSPLHF.

Only one count was recorded for this clone. The CDR3 spells CASTVRGDEQYF. CDR3 DNA: TGTGCCAGCACCGTCCGGGGAGACGAGCAGTACTTC. The chain links TRBV2 to TRBJ2-7; a possible D gene is TRBD2 (5 bases). Between the trimmed V and J ends, which lost 7 bases and 5 bases, there was a span of 12 bases. CDR3 length: 12 residues. Germline-derived CDR1 and CDR2 are SNHLY and FYNNEI.